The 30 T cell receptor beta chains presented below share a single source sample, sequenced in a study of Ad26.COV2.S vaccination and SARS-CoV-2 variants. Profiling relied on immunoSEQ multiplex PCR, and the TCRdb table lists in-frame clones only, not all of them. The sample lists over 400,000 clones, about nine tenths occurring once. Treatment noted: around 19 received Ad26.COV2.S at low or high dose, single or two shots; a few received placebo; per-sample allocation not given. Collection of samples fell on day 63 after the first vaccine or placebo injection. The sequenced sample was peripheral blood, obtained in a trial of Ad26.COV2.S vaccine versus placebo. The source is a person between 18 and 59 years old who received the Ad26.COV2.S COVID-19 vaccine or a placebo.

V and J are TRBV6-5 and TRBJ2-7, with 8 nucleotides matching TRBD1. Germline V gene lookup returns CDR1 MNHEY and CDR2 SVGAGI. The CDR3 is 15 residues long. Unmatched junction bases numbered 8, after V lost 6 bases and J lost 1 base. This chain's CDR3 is CASSRGRVQSYEQYF. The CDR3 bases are TGTGCCAGCAGCAGGGGGCGAGTGCAGTCCTACGAGCAGTACTTC.

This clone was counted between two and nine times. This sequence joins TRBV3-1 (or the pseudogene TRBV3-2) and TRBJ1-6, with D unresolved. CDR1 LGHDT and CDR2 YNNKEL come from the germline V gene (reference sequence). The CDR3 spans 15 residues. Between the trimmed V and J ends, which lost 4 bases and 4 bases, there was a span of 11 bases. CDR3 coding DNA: TGTGCCAGCAGCCCGACTACATGGTATAATTCACCCCTCCACTTT. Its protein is CASSPTTWYNSPLHF.

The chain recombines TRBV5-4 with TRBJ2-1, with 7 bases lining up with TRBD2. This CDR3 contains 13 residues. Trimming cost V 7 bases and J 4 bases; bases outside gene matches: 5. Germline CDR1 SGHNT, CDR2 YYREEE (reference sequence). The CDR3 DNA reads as TGTGCCAGCGCCCGCGGGAGTTACAATGAGCAGTTCTTC. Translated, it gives CASARGSYNEQFF. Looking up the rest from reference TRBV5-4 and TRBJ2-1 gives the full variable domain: ETGVTQSPTHLIKTRGQQVTLRCSSQSGHNTVSWYQQALGQGPQFIFQYYREEENGRGNFPPRFSGLQFPNYSSELNVNALELDDSALYLCASARGSYNEQFFGPGTRLTVL.

As DNA, the CDR3 is TGCGCCAGCAGCTTCGGACTAGCGGGGCTCGAAACGTACAATGAGCAGTTCTTC. This codes for CASSFGLAGLETYNEQFF. The chain links TRBV5-1 to TRBJ2-1; 12 bases line up with TRBD2. Germline V lookup: CDR1 SGHRS, CDR2 YFSETQ. The length of the CDR3 is 18 residues. The ends lost 2 bases at V and 4 bases at J; junction bases unmatched: 10. Based on the CDR3 plus reference TRBV5-1 and TRBJ2-1, the full variable domain is KAGVTQTPRYLIKTRGQQVTLSCSPISGHRSVSWYQQTPGQGLQFLFEYFSETQRNKGNFPGRFSGRQFSNSRSEMNVSTLELGDSALYLCASSFGLAGLETYNEQFFGPGTRLTVL.

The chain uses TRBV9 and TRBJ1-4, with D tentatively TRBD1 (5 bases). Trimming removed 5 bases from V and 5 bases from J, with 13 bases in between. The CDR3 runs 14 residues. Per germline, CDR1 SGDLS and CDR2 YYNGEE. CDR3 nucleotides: TGTGCCAGCAGTATCCGGGACGGAAATGAAAAACTGTTTTTT. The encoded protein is CASSIRDGNEKLFF.

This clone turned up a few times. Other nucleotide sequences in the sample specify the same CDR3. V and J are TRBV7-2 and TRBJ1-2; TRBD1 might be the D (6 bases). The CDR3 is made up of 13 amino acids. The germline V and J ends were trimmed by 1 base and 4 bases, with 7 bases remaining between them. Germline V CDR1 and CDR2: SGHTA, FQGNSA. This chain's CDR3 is CASSLGGAYGYTF. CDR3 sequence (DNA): TGTGCCAGCAGCTTAGGGGGGGCCTATGGCTACACCTTC.

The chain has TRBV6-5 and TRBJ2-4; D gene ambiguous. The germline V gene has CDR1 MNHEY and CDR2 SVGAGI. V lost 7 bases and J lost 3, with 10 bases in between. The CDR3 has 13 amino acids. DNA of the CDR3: TGTGCCAGCAAGGGAAGCGTCAAAAACATTCAGTACTTC. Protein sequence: CASKGSVKNIQYF.

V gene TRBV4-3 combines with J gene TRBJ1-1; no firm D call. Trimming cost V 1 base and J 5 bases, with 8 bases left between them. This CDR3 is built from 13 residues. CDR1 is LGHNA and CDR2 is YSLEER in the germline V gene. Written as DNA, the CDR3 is TGCGCCAGCAGCCAAGTCTACGGGACTGAAGCTTTCTTT. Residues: CASSQVYGTEAFF.

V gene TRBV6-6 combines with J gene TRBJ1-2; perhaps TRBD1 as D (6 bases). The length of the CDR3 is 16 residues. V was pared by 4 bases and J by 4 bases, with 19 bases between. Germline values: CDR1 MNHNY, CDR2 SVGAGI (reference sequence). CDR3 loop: CASSSQNRELLYGYTF. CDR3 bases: TGTGCCAGCAGTTCCCAAAACAGGGAGCTCCTCTATGGCTACACCTTC.

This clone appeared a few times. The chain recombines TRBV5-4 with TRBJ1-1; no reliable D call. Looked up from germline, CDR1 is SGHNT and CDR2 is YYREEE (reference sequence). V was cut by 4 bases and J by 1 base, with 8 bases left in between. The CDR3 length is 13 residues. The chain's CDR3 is CASSTSENTEAFF. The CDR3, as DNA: TGTGCCAGCAGCACGTCAGAGAACACTGAAGCTTTCTTT.

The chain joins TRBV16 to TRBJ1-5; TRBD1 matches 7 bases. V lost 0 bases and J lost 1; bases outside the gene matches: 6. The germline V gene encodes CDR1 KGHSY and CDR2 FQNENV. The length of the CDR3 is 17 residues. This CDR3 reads CASSQSHRGWSNQPQHF. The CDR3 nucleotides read TGTGCCAGCAGCCAATCTCACAGGGGCTGGAGCAATCAGCCCCAGCATTTT.

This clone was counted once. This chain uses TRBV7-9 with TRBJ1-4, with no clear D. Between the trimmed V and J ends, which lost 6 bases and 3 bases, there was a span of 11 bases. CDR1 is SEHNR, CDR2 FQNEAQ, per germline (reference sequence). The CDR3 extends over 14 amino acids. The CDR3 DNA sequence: TGTGCCAGCAGTTCGACGGAAGCTAATGAAAAACTGTTTTTT. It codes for CASSSTEANEKLFF.

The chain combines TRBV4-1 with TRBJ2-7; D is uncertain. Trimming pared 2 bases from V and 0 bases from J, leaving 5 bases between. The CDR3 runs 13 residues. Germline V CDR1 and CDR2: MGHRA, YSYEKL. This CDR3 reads CASSQTSSYEQYF. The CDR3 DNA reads TGCGCCAGCAGCCAAACAAGCTCCTACGAGCAGTACTTC.

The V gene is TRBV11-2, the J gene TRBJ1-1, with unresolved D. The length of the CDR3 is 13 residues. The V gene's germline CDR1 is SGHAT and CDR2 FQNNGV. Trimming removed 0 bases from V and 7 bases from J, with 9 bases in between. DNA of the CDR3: TGTGCCAGCAGCTTAGATCCCGGGGATGAAGCTTTCTTT. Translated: CASSLDPGDEAFF.

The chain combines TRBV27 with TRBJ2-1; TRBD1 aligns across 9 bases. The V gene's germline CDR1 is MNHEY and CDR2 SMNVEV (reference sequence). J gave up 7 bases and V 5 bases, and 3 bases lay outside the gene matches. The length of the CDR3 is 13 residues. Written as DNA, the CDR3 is TGTGCCAGCAGTCCCGGGACAGGGAATGAGCAGTTCTTC. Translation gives CASSPGTGNEQFF.

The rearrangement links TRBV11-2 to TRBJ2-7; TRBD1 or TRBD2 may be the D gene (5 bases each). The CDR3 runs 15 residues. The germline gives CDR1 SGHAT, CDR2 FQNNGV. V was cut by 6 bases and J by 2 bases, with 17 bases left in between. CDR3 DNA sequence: TGTGCCAGCAGAGGGACCCAGGTCGAAGCCTACGAGCAGTACTTC. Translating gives CASRGTQVEAYEQYF.

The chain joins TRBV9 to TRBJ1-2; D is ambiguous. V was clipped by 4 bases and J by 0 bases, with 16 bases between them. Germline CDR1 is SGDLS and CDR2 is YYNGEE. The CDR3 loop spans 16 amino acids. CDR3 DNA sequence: TGTGCCAGCAGCCCCGATCCGAGGACGGCTAACTATGGCTACACCTTC. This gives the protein CASSPDPRTANYGYTF.

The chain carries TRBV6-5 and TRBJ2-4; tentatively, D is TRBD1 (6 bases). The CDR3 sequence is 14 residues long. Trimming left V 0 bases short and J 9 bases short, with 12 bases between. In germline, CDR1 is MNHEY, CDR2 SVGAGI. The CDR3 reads CASSYSQGITIQYF. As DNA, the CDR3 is TGTGCCAGCAGTTACTCGCAGGGGATCACCATTCAGTACTTC.

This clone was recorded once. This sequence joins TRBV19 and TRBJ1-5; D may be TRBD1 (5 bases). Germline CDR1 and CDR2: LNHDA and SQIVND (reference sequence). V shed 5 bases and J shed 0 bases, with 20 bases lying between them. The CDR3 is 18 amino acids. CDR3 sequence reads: CASSEGNTKAYSNQPQHF. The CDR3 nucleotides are TGTGCCAGTAGTGAGGGGAACACAAAAGCCTATAGCAATCAGCCCCAGCATTTT.

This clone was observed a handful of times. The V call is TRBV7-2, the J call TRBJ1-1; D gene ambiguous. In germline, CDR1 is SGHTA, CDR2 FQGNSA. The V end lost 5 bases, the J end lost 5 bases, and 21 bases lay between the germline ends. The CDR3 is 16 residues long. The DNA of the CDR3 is TGTGCCAGCAGCCCCGTAGTAGGCGGCGCTGGGACTGAAGCTTTCTTT. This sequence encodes CASSPVVGGAGTEAFF.

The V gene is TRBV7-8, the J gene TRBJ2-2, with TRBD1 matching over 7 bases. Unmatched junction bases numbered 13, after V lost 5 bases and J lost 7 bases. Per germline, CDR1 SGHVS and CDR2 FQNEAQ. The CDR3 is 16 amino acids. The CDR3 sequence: CASSLLGGQVHGELFF. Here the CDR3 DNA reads TGTGCCAGCAGCCTCTTGGGTGGACAGGTGCACGGGGAGCTGTTTTTT.

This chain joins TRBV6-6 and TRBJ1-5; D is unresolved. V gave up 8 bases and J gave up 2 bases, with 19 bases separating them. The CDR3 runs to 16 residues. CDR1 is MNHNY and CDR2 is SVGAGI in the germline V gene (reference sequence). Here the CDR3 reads CASQDTFRKGNQPQHF. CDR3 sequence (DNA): TGTGCCAGCCAAGACACTTTTAGGAAAGGCAATCAGCCCCAGCATTTT.

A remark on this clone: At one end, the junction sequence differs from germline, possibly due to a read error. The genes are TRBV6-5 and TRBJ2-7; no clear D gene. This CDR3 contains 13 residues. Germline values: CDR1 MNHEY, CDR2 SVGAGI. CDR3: CASSLSRSYEQYF. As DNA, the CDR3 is TGTGCCAGTAGTTTGTCCAGGTCCTACGAGCAGTACTTC.

CDR3 residues: CASSLVVENYGYTF. The CDR3 coding sequence is TGTGCCAGCAGCTTGGTAGTGGAGAACTATGGCTACACCTTC. V usage is TRBV5-6 and J usage is TRBJ1-2; no definite D call. Trimming removed 0 bases from V and 2 bases from J, with 8 bases in between. Germline V gene lookup returns CDR1 SGHDT and CDR2 YYEEEE. The CDR3 sequence is 14 residues long.

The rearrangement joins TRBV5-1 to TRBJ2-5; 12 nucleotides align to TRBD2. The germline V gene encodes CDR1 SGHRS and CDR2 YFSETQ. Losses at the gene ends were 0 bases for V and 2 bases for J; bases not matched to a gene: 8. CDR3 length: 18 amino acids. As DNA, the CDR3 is TGCGCCAGCAGCTTGGGAAGGACTAGCGGGGAATTACAAGAGACCCAGTACTTC. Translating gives CASSLGRTSGELQETQYF.

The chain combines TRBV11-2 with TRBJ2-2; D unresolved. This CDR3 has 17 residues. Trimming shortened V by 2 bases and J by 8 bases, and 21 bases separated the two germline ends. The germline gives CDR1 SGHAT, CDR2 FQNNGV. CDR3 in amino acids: CASSLLTSPGVRGELFF. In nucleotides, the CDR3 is TGTGCCAGCAGCTTATTAACGAGCCCTGGAGTTAGAGGGGAGCTGTTTTTT.

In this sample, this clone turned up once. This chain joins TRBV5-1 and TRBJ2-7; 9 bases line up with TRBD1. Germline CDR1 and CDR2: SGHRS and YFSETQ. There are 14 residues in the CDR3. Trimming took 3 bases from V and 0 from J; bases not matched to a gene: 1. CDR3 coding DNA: TGCGCCAGCAGCTGGGACAGGGCCTCCTACGAGCAGTACTTC. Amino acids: CASSWDRASYEQYF.

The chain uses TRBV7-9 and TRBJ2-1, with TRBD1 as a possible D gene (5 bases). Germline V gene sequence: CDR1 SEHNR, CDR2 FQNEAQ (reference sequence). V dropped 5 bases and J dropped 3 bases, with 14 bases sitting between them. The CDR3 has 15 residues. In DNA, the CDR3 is TGTGCCAGCAGCCATTGGACATCGAACTACAATGAGCAGTTCTTC. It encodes CASSHWTSNYNEQFF.

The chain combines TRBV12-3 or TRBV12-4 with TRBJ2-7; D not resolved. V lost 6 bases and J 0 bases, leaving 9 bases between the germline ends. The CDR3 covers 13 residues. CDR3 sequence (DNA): TGTGCCAGCAGATCAGGTTCCTCCTACGAGCAGTACTTC. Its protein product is CASRSGSSYEQYF.

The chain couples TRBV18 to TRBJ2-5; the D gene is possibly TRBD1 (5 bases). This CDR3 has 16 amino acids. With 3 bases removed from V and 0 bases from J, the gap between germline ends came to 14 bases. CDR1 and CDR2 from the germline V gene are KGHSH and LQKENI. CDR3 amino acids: CASSPRRKGDQETQYF. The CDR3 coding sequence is TGTGCCAGCTCACCCAGAAGGAAAGGGGACCAAGAGACCCAGTACTTC.